Shown below are 23 T cell receptor beta chains from a single sample sequenced in a study of blood T cell repertoires in COVID-19. TCRdb's copy holds only in-frame clones and misses some; the assay was immunoSEQ multiplex PCR. The data show about 70,000 clones, roughly 80% seen once. Sequenced: peripheral blood. The receptors derive from a woman aged 70 to 79 with acute or convalescent COVID-19.

This chain uses TRBV5-5 with TRBJ2-2; D might be TRBD2 (6 bases). CDR1 and CDR2 from the germline V gene are SGHKS and YYEKEE (reference sequence). Trimming pared 0 bases from V and 5 bases from J, leaving 17 bases between. The CDR3 is 17 amino acids. The CDR3 DNA is TGTGCCAGCAGCTTGGCCCCGGGCCCGGGGAGGACCGGGGAGCTGTTTTTT. It encodes CASSLAPGPGRTGELFF.

This clone was found once. The CDR3 region is CSASGESYGYTF. In DNA form, the CDR3 reads TGCAGTGCTAGTGGGGAGTCCTATGGCTACACCTTC. The V call is TRBV20-1, the J call TRBJ1-2; no reliable D call. V lost 3 bases, J lost 4 bases, and 9 bases lay in between. This CDR3 is 12 amino acids long. Germline assignment: CDR1 DFQATT and CDR2 SNEGSKA (reference sequence).

This rearrangement joins TRBV5-1 to TRBJ1-1, with a possible D match to TRBD1 (5 bases). The CDR3 sequence is 17 residues long. Between the trimmed V and J ends, which lost 0 bases and 4 bases, there was a span of 19 bases. Germline V gene data show CDR1 as SGHRS and CDR2 as YFSETQ. CDR3 protein: CASSLGRGSLTATEAFF. CDR3 DNA: TGCGCCAGCAGCTTGGGGAGGGGCAGTCTTACGGCCACTGAAGCTTTCTTT. Combining the CDR3 with reference TRBV5-1 and TRBJ1-1 gives the whole variable domain KAGVTQTPRYLIKTRGQQVTLSCSPISGHRSVSWYQQTPGQGLQFLFEYFSETQRNKGNFPGRFSGRQFSNSRSEMNVSTLELGDSALYLCASSLGRGSLTATEAFFGQGTRLTVV.

The chain uses TRBV6-5 and TRBJ2-7, with 7 bases lining up with TRBD1. The CDR3 totals 14 residues. V shed 8 bases and J 2 bases; nucleotides not matched to a gene: 9. In germline, CDR1 is MNHEY, CDR2 SVGAGI. The CDR3 nucleotides are TGTGCCAGCTTCACCGGGACAGCGACCTACGAGCAGTACTTC. Its translation: CASFTGTATYEQYF.

This chain joins TRBV6-5 and TRBJ1-1, with TRBD1 as a possible D gene (5 bases). CDR1 is MNHEY, CDR2 SVGAGI, per germline. This CDR3 has 11 residues. V lost 2 bases, J lost 8 bases, and 6 bases lay in between. In DNA form, the CDR3 reads TGTGCCAGCAGTTACGGGGCAGAAGCTTTCTTT. Translation: CASSYGAEAFF.

This clone was observed a few times. The J gene is TRBJ2-7, the V gene TRBV19; 9 bases agree with TRBD1. CDR1 is LNHDA and CDR2 is SQIVND in the germline V gene (reference sequence). The CDR3 sequence is 14 residues long. J was trimmed by 3 bases and V by 5 bases; bases with no gene match: 5. DNA for the CDR3: TGTGCCAGTAGTGAACAGGGGGCGGGCTACGAGCAGTACTTC. Protein sequence: CASSEQGAGYEQYF.

The chain recombines TRBV5-6 with TRBJ2-5; 7 bases fit TRBD2. The germline V gene encodes CDR1 SGHDT and CDR2 YYEEEE. The CDR3 extends over 14 amino acids. With 4 bases clipped from V and 2 bases from J, the junction kept 5 bases outside the gene matches. The DNA for the CDR3 is TGTGCCAGCAGCCGAACGGGGGGACAAGAGACCCAGTACTTC. Residues: CASSRTGGQETQYF.

The chain has TRBV12-3 or TRBV12-4 and TRBJ2-7; D is ambiguous. V lost 5 bases to trimming and J lost 3 bases, with 5 bases between them. The CDR3 contains 11 residues. CDR3: CASSTHYEQYF. In DNA, the CDR3 is TGTGCCAGCAGTACTCACTACGAGCAGTACTTC.

The genes are TRBV19 and TRBJ2-6; D remains ambiguous. V was pared by 5 bases and J by 0 bases, with 8 bases between. CDR1 is LNHDA, CDR2 SQIVND, per germline (reference sequence). The CDR3 is 15 residues long. CDR3: CASSVTSSGANVLTF. The CDR3 nucleotides read TGTGCCAGTAGTGTAACAAGCTCTGGGGCCAACGTCCTGACTTTC.

This chain links TRBV28 with TRBJ1-3; 7 bases are a match to TRBD1. Unmatched junction bases numbered 9, after V lost 3 bases and J lost 4 bases. This CDR3 is 16 amino acids long. The germline CDR1 and CDR2 sequences are MDHEN and SYDVKM. CDR3 in DNA: TGTGCCAGCAGTTTTTGGGACAGCTCCTCCGGAAACACCATATATTTT. Amino acids: CASSFWDSSSGNTIYF.

This clone was seen ten or more times. The chain uses TRBV2 and TRBJ1-1, with D tentatively TRBD1 (5 bases). V shed 6 bases and J shed 4 bases, with 12 bases lying between them. The CDR3 extends over 13 amino acids. Germline CDR1 and CDR2: SNHLY and FYNNEI. The CDR3 bases are TGTGCCAGCAGGCAAGGGGCCACCACTGAAGCTTTCTTT. The encoded protein is CASRQGATTEAFF.

This chain uses TRBV28 with TRBJ2-7; TRBD1 agrees at 8 bases. Trimming removed 6 bases from V and 3 bases from J; junction bases left unmatched: 7. Germline loops: CDR1 MDHEN, CDR2 SYDVKM. CDR3 length: 14 residues. The CDR3 sequence is CASSDRGGGYEQYF. The CDR3 DNA sequence: TGTGCCAGCAGCGACAGGGGAGGAGGCTACGAGCAGTACTTC.

J is TRBJ2-2 and V is TRBV19; weak D call: TRBD1 (6 bases). Trimming removed 6 bases at V and 2 bases at J, with 16 bases between. Germline V gene sequence: CDR1 LNHDA, CDR2 SQIVND (reference sequence). This CDR3 has 16 amino acids. CDR3 bases: TGTGCCAGTAGGCCCCCGGACAGCGTCAACACCGGGGAGCTGTTTTTT. Its protein is CASRPPDSVNTGELFF.

The chain combines TRBV5-6 with TRBJ2-5, with D perhaps TRBD1 (6 bases). This CDR3 region has 15 residues. V shed 2 bases and J shed 2 bases, with 13 bases lying between them. The germline V gene has CDR1 SGHDT and CDR2 YYEEEE. In DNA, the CDR3 is TGTGCCAGCAGCTTACAGGGATTCAGTCAAGAGACCCAGTACTTC. Its translation: CASSLQGFSQETQYF.

The chain has TRBV19 and TRBJ2-3, with 7 bases matching TRBD2. The ends lost 8 bases at V and 6 bases at J; junction bases unmatched: 14. The CDR3 consists of 15 residues. Germline lookup yields CDR1 LNHDA and CDR2 SQIVND (reference sequence). CDR3 in amino acids: CASLVVASGCDTQYF. The CDR3 DNA reads TGTGCCAGTCTCGTTGTAGCTAGCGGATGCGATACGCAGTATTTT.

The genes are TRBV27 and TRBJ1-6; 9 nucleotides match TRBD1. The CDR3 sequence is 14 residues long. Germline V gene data show CDR1 as MNHEY and CDR2 as SMNVEV (reference sequence). With V trimmed by 5 bases and J by 10 bases, 6 bases remained unmatched. CDR3 sequence: CASSEPGQGSPLHF. The CDR3 DNA sequence: TGTGCCAGCAGTGAACCGGGACAGGGCTCACCCCTCCACTTT.

For this clone: The sample holds other DNA sequences that translate to the same CDR3. This chain joins TRBV7-2 and TRBJ2-3; 9 bases map to TRBD1. This CDR3 is 15 amino acids long. Trimming cost V 5 bases and J 1 base; bases outside gene matches: 4. Germline CDR1 is SGHTA and CDR2 is FQGNSA. CDR3 sequence: CASSPRDRGTDTQYF. CDR3 nucleotide sequence: TGTGCCAGCAGCCCTCGGGACAGGGGCACAGATACGCAGTATTTT.

This clone was observed once. The genes are TRBV28 and TRBJ2-3, with TRBD2 matching 10 bases. Unmatched junction bases numbered 0, after V lost 2 bases and J lost 4 bases. The CDR3 covers 14 residues. Germline V CDR1 and CDR2: MDHEN, SYDVKM. DNA of the CDR3: TGTGCCAGCAGTTTACTAGCGGGAGCAGATACGCAGTATTTT. Translated: CASSLLAGADTQYF.

The rearrangement joins TRBV10-1 to TRBJ2-7; D perhaps matches TRBD1 (6 bases). Per germline, CDR1 WNHNN and CDR2 SYGVQD (reference sequence). V lost 6 bases and J lost 3, with 24 bases in between. The CDR3 covers 17 residues. The CDR3 protein is CASSNRARTEELYEQYF. The CDR3 nucleotides are TGCGCCAGCAGCAATAGGGCACGGACAGAAGAACTCTACGAGCAGTACTTC.

The CDR3 region has the DNA TGTGCCAGCAGCCAACAGGGGGTAAGCTCCTACAATGAGCAGTTCTTC. Its protein is CASSQQGVSSYNEQFF. V and J are TRBV7-9 and TRBJ2-1, with 8 bases lining up with TRBD1. Germline V gene data show CDR1 as SEHNR and CDR2 as FQNEAQ (reference sequence). This CDR3 has 16 residues. Germline trimming cut 5 bases from V and 0 bases from J; bases unmatched to any gene: 6. Together with reference TRBV7-9 and TRBJ2-1, the CDR3 gives the full variable domain: DTGVSQNPRHKITKRGQNVTFRCDPISEHNRLYWYRQTLGQGPEFLTYFQNEAQLEKSRLLSDRFSAERPKGSFSTLEIQRTEQGDSAMYLCASSQQGVSSYNEQFFGPGTRLTVL.

The chain links TRBV4-2 to TRBJ2-7; TRBD2 aligns across 11 bases. The CDR3 loop spans 16 amino acids. Per germline, CDR1 LGHNA and CDR2 YNFKEQ. J lost 3 bases, V lost 2 bases, and 6 bases had no gene match. CDR3 in amino acids: CASSQQGTSGDYEQYF. The CDR3 region has the DNA TGTGCCAGCAGCCAACAAGGGACTAGCGGCGACTACGAGCAGTACTTC.

The CDR3 DNA reads TGTGCCAGCGACTCCCAAAGCACAGATACGCAGTATTTT. This sequence encodes CASDSQSTDTQYF. V is TRBV28 and J is TRBJ2-3, with D uncertain. The V gene lost 8 bases and the J gene lost 0 bases, with 9 bases spanning the gap. CDR3 length equals 13 residues. Germline V gene lookup returns CDR1 MDHEN and CDR2 SYDVKM.

The chain joins TRBV18 to TRBJ1-2; tentatively, D is TRBD1 (6 bases). CDR3 length equals 14 residues. V was pared by 3 bases and J by 4 bases, with 12 bases between. The V gene's germline CDR1 is KGHSH and CDR2 LQKENI. The CDR3 bases are TGTGCCAGCTCACCCCCCGACAGGAGCTATGGCTACACCTTC. It is translated as CASSPPDRSYGYTF. Using reference TRBV18 and TRBJ1-2 for the parts outside the CDR3, the full variable domain is NAGVMQNPRHLVRRRGQEARLRCSPMKGHSHVYWYRQLPEEGLKFMVYLQKENIIDESGMPKERFSAEFPKEGPSILRIQQVVRGDSAAYFCASSPPDRSYGYTFGSGTRLTVV.